The clone carrying this T cell receptor (beta chain) came up a few times. Its target is not known. The sample belongs to a study of T cell repertoires in cytomegalovirus infection. With 5 bases removed from V and 8 bases from J, the gap between germline ends came to 9 bases. The germline gives CDR1 MNHEY, CDR2 SVGEGT. CDR3 length: 11 amino acids. MiXCR was run by TCRdb on the reads, yielding one entry per CDR3 protein. Altogether around 300,000 distinct CDR3 sequences are present, around 9.5% being singletons, with the ten largest covering roughly 4.5%. Study-wide points: People with CMV and the relevant HLA were identified by cumulative public TCR beta family frequency. Clonotypes of TCR beta that were HLA-C-restricted and CMV-specific dominated the ex vivo response.

The sample taken for sequencing was PBMCs. The clonotype originates from a human donor in good health (CMV status not recorded). Some clones in this sample may be carry-over from other donors' samples. This chain joins TRBV6-2 or TRBV6-3 and TRBJ1-2, with D hard to call. The CDR3 spells CASSPRWGYTF. CDR3 in DNA: TGTGCCAGCAGTCCCCGGTGGGGCTACACCTTC.